This T cell receptor beta chain derives from a study of shared clonotypes between healthy human individuals. This CDR3 has 13 amino acids. Per germline, CDR1 SQVTM and CDR2 ANQGSEA. Between the trimmed V and J ends, which lost 2 bases and 6 bases, there was a span of 13 bases. Remarks on this clone: What it binds is not known.

Notes on the study in general: Generally, estimated richness proved larger in naive subsets than it did in memory subsets.

Sequencing was performed with immunoSEQ multiplex PCR; in TCRdb, only in-frame clones are kept and a portion is missing. The sample has just over 2,000,000 clones, roughly 94% seen once. This clonotype was sampled from a man aged 18 to 35 in good health. Sequencing was performed on naive CD4+ T cells sorted from blood. Specified subset: CD45RA+ positively selected. The gene calls are TRBV29-1 and TRBJ1-1, with D unclear. The CDR3 DNA reads as TGCAGCGTTGAATCAAGCCTTAACGCTGAAGCTTTCTTT. Its protein product is CSVESSLNAEAFF.